This T cell receptor (beta chain) was profiled in a study of blood T cell repertoires in COVID-19 (dated by TCRdb to the early 2020s). Concerning the study at large: Collaborator samples came from the United States, Italy and Spain and covered acute and convalescent phases of COVID-19. The prospective study material was composed of cDNA or gDNA derived from T cells, B-cell-depleted T cells, or PBMCs. Subjects who had been exposed to COVID-19, were actively infected with it, or had recovered from it provided the deeply sampled blood TCRbeta repertoires that made up the dataset. The repertoires were made available in a free public database intended to serve as a resource for research on the immune response to SARS-CoV-2. Samples were obtained from the ongoing ImmuneRACE study (first 160 participants) and from 1,000 to 1,500 subjects provided by 6 global collaborators. A de-identified subject ID, COVID-19 status, age in years and sex were almost always included in the sample metadata. Where available, HLA class I and class II types were taken from metadata supplied by the sample provider and were not determined by assay-based typing. The study at large found these results: How much clinical and demographic metadata was included differed by source and by participant, and the metadata was provided uncurated.

In the prospective study, participants were roughly 18 to 100 years old, resided in about two dozen geographic areas of the United States, and were enrolled through a virtual design. In the prospective study, cohorts were assigned on the basis of participant-reported clinical history obtained from a screening survey and a study questionnaire. Recovered participants in ImmuneRACE Cohort 3 were defined by two consecutive negative NP/OP PCR tests, clearance by a healthcare professional, or resolution of symptoms. In the prospective study, whole blood, serum and a nasopharyngeal or oropharyngeal swab were collected from each participant by mobile phlebotomists. Participants in the prospective study had the option to provide additional blood draws and questionnaires over a roughly 2-month period. Blood samples from the prospective study were shipped frozen or at room temperature prior to DNA extraction.

TCRbeta CDR3 regions were amplified from genomic DNA by means of the immunoSEQ Assay, a bias-controlled multiplex PCR. Regarding the original processing steps: Nucleated cell counts per sample were estimated from amplification of reference gene primers within the assay. Sequence reads were collapsed and filtered to measure the absolute abundance of every unique TCRbeta CDR3 rearrangement. Productive Simpson clonality was computed per sample as the square root of Simpson's diversity index over productive rearrangements. The immuneACCESS repertoire file appears here via TCRdb, limited to in-frame rearrangements. These files lack a portion of the clones; in checked studies, under half of the deficit traces to unresolved V genes, and the cause of the others is not known. Clone size and V and J calls were adopted from that table, with D and trimming inferred from the DNA. Present in this sample are about 480,000 clones, 88% of which were seen just once. The ten largest make up 1.8% of the sample.

This clone was picked up a small number of times. This clone's antigen is unknown. One base away there is no much larger clone; base qualities are not given. The germline V gene specifies SGHAT as CDR1 and FQNNGV as CDR2. The germline V and J ends show losses of 0 bases and 0 bases respectively, and no gene match explains 5 bases of the junction. Including cysteine and phenylalanine, the CDR3 has 17 amino acids. Only CDR3 DNA remains: 51 bases, in frame from the first base. Input material: PBMCs or T cells enriched from blood (not recorded which). The V and J segments used are TRBV11-2 and TRBJ1-3, and TRBD1 aligns with 7 junction nucleotides. The origin of this receptor is a woman between 40 and 50 years old who had recovered from COVID-19. The CDR3 region: CASSLDGTESSGNTIYF. The nucleotide sequence is TGTGCCAGCAGCTTAGATGGGACAGAGAGCTCTGGAAACACCATATATTTT.